The 2 T cell receptor beta chains presented below share a single source sample, sequenced in a study of neurological immune-mediated disorders. MiXCR, applied by TCRdb to the 5' RACE reads, yields one record per CDR3 protein. The repertoire consists of around 80,000 distinct CDR3 sequences, with 10% occurring once and the leading ten covering about 1.8%. Input material: PBMCs. The receptors were gathered from a man aged 35-49 years in good health.

This clonotype was detected many times. The rearrangement joins TRBV5-1 to TRBJ2-7; D is tentatively TRBD1 or TRBD2 (5 bases each). The germline V gene has CDR1 SGHRS and CDR2 YFSETQ. The CDR3 is made up of 12 amino acids. V was pared by 7 bases and J by 6 bases, with 14 bases between. CDR3 coding DNA: TGCGCCAGCTACGGGACCCATGGCGAGCAGTACTTC. It specifies CASYGTHGEQYF. The full variable domain, in which reference TRBV5-1 and TRBJ2-7 provide the parts outside the CDR3, is KAGVTQTPRYLIKTRGQQVTLSCSPISGHRSVSWYQQTPGQGLQFLFEYFSETQRNKGNFPGRFSGRQFSNSRSEMNVSTLELGDSALYLCASYGTHGEQYFGPGTRLTVT.

This clonotype came up many times. This chain connects TRBV29-1 to TRBJ2-5; 13 positions agree with TRBD2. Germline loops: CDR1 SQVTM, CDR2 ANQGSEA. The CDR3 totals 16 residues. The V and J ends lost 1 base and 0 bases, in that order; junction bases with no gene match: 2. The CDR3 region is CSVEGGLAGNQETQYF. DNA for the CDR3: TGCAGCGTTGAAGGGGGACTAGCGGGGAACCAAGAGACCCAGTACTTC.